This TCR beta chain was documented in a study of shared clonotypes between healthy human individuals. Findings of the study overall: Enrolling few donors narrowed the genetic and exposure-history diversity that was represented. It was only blood that was sampled, and tissue repertoires likely differ.

The CDR3 runs to 12 residues. Between the trimmed V and J ends, which lost 4 bases and 5 bases, there was a span of 8 bases. Germline values: CDR1 WSHSY, CDR2 SAAADI. Clones were read by immunoSEQ multiplex PCR, and TCRdb kept only the in-frame ones, dropping some. The sample has about 2,500,000 clones; about 92% are singletons. This clone was detected once. No antigen is known for it. This sequence joins TRBV10-2 and TRBJ1-2; no reliable D call. The source of this sequence is a man aged 18 to 35 in good health. Sequencing was carried out using naive CD4+ T cells sorted from blood. The subset here: CD45RA+ positively selected. The CDR3 nucleotides are TGCGCCAGCAGTGGGACTACTTATGGCTACACCTTC. It is translated as CASSGTTYGYTF.